Following are 2 T cell receptor beta chains from one sample sequenced in a study of vaccination and CD4 T cells after COVID-19. This sample's treatment: approximately nine-day PBMC culture with coronavirus spike peptide pools or control peptides (ViraFEST assay). Their antigen targets remain unknown. Once obtained from cultured CD4+ T cells, the DNA was sequenced using the Oncomine TCR Beta short-read assay. TCRdb called the PCR reads again in MiXCR, with one record for every CDR3 protein. The sample lists around 8,800 distinct CDR3 sequences, 60% occurring once. The source material was cultured CD4+ T cells from blood, sampled after SARS-CoV-2 vaccination. Receptors originate from a human donor with COVID-19.

Regarding this clonotype: One end of the junction fails to match germline, which may point to a read error. The V gene is TRBV7-2, the J gene TRBJ2-7; D tentatively reads TRBD1 or TRBD2 (6 bases each). Germline V lookup: CDR1 SGHTA, CDR2 FQGNSA. The CDR3 is 14 residues long. The CDR3 reads CASSLGRGAYEQCF. DNA for the CDR3: TGTGCCAGCAGCTTAGGGAGGGGGGCCTACGAGCAGTGCTTC.

This clonotype was seen a handful of times. This sequence joins TRBV19 and TRBJ1-1; 8 bases fit TRBD1. Germline V lookup: CDR1 LNHDA, CDR2 SQIVND (reference sequence). V gave up 3 bases and J gave up 7 bases; unmatched junction bases: 7. The CDR3 spans 14 residues. The CDR3 coding sequence is TGTGCCAGTAGTATTCCCAGGGGGCAAAGTGAAGCTTTCTTT. Translation: CASSIPRGQSEAFF. Variable domain in full (rest from reference TRBV19 and TRBJ1-1): DGGITQSPKYLFRKEGQNVTLSCEQNLNHDAMYWYRQDPGQGLRLIYYSQIVNDFQKGDIAEGYSVSREKKESFPLTVTSAQKNPTAFYLCASSIPRGQSEAFFGQGTRLTVV.